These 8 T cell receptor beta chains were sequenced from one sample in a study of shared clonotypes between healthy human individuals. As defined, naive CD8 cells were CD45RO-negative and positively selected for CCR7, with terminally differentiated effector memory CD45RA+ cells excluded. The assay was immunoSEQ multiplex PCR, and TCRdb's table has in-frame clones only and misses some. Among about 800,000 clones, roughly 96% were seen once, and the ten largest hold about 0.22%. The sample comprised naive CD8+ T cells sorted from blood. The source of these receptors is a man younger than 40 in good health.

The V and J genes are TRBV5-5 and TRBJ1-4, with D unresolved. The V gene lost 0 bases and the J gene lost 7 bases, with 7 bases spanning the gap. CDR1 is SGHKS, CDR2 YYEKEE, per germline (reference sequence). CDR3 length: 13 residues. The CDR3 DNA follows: TGTGCCAGCAGCTTGGGCCAGGTTGAAAAACTGTTTTTT. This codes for CASSLGQVEKLFF.

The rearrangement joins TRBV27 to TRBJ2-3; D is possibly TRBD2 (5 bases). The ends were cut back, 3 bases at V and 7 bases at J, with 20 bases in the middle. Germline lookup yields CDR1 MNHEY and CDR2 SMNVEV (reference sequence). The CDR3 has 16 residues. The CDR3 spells CASSFWRASEVNTQYF. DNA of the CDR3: TGTGCCAGCAGTTTTTGGCGGGCATCGGAGGTTAATACGCAGTATTTT.

The CDR3 DNA sequence: TGTGCCAGCAGTTTAATGGGAGGGGATACGCAGTATTTT. The encoded protein is CASSLMGGDTQYF. This rearrangement joins TRBV27 to TRBJ2-3; TRBD2 matches 7 bases. V trimming: 2 bases; J trimming: 6 bases; junction bases outside the gene matches: 2. The CDR3 runs 13 residues. Germline values: CDR1 MNHEY, CDR2 SMNVEV (reference sequence).

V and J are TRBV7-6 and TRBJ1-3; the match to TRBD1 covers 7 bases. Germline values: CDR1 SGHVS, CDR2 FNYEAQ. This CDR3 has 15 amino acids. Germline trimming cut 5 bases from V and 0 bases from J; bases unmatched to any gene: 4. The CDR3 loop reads CASSEGQSSGNTIYF. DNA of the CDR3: TGTGCCAGCAGCGAGGGACAGAGCTCTGGAAACACCATATATTTT. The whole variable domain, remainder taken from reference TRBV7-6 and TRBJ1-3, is GAGVSQSPRYKVTKRGQDVALRCDPISGHVSLYWYRQALGQGPEFLTYFNYEAQQDKSGLPNDRFSAERPEGSISTLTIQRTEQRDSAMYRCASSEGQSSGNTIYFGEGSWLTVV.

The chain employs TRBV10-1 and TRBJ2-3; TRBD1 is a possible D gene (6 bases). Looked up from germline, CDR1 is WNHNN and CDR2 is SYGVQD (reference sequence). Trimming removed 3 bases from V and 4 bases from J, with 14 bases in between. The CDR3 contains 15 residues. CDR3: CASSDPRTAADTQYF. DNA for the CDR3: TGCGCCAGCAGTGACCCCCGGACAGCCGCAGATACGCAGTATTTT.

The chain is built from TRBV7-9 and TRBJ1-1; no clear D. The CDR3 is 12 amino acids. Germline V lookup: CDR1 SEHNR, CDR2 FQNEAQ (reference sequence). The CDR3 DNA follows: TGTGCGCCAGGTGGAGTGGGCACTGAAGCTTTCTTT. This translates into CAPGGVGTEAFF.

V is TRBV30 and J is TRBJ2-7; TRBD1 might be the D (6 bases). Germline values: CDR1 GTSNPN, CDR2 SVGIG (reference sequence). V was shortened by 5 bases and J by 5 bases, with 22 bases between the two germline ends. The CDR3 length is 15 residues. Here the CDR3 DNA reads TGTGCCTGGGCACTCCGGGACACAACGACCCACGAGCAGTACTTC. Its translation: CAWALRDTTTHEQYF.

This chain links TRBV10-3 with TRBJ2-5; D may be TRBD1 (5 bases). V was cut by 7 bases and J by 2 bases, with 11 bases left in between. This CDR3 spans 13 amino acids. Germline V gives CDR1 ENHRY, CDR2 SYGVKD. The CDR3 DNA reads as TGTGCCATCACCACAGGAGAACAAGAGACCCAGTACTTC. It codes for CAITTGEQETQYF.